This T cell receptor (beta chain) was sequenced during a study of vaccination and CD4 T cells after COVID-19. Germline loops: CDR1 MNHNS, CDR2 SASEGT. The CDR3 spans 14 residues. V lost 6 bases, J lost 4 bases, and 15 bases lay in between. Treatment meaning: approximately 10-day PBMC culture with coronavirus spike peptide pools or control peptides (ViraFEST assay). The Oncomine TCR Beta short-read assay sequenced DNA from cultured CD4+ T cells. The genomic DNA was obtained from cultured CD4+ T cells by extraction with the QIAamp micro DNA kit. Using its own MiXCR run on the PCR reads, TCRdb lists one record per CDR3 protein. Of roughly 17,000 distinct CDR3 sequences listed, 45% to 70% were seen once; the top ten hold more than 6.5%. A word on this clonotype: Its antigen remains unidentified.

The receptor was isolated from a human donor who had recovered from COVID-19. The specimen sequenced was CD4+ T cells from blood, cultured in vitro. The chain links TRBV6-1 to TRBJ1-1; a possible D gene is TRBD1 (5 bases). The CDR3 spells CASRVRTTSTEAFF. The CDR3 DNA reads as TGTGCCAGCAGAGTCCGGACAACCAGCACTGAAGCTTTCTTT.